Listed here is a single T cell receptor beta chain. The sample is drawn from a study of blood T cell repertoires in COVID-19. Across the study: COVID-19 samples collected from the United States, Italy and Spain covered acute and convalescent phases. Sample material is recorded as cDNA or gDNA derived from T cells, B-cell-depleted T cells, or PBMCs.

Trimming left V 3 bases short and J 3 bases short, with 18 bases between. The germline V gene encodes CDR1 KGHSH and CDR2 LQKENI. The CDR3 runs 16 residues. Authors' methods: The authors estimated nucleated cell counts from reference gene primer amplification. Profiling relied on immunoSEQ multiplex PCR, and the TCRdb table lists in-frame clones only, not all of them. The DNA was the basis for D and trimming; V, J and clone size are from that table. The sample has more than 55,000 clones, 70% to 90% seen once. The rearrangement links TRBV18 to TRBJ2-7, with a possible D match to TRBD2 (7 bases). Sequences were obtained from peripheral blood. This clonotype was sampled from a man aged 45-65 years with active COVID-19. The CDR3 DNA reads TGTGCCAGCTCACCCTCGGGGGCGGGGGACTTCTACGAGCAGTACTTC. Residues: CASSPSGAGDFYEQYF.